Sequencing of this T cell receptor beta chain was carried out in a study of T cells after posttransplantation cyclophosphamide. The CDR3 consists of 12 residues. Trimming left V 3 bases short and J 4 bases short, with 6 bases between. The germline gives CDR1 SNHLY, CDR2 FYNNEI. Using immunoSEQ multiplex PCR, the repertoire was profiled, and TCRdb retains in-frame clones only, with some absent. The table records about 1,800 clones, over 55% of them present only once. A marrow graft followed busulfan-fludarabine conditioning, with cyclophosphamide on days +3 and +4. The sequence came from a young adult male patient who received an allogeneic stem cell transplant from a related donor, was CMV-positive, and had acute GVHD only. Among the T cells, some may be from the graft donor. The input for sequencing was CD8+ T cells sorted from PBMCs, taken after allogeneic stem cell transplant with posttransplant cyclophosphamide. This sequence joins TRBV2 and TRBJ1-2; D is uncertain. CDR3 bases: TGTGCCAGCAGTGAGGGAGCCTATGGCTACACCTTC. The encoded protein is CASSEGAYGYTF.